One and the same sample provided the 13 T cell receptor beta chains below, sequenced in a study of blood T cell repertoires in COVID-19. Profiled with immunoSEQ multiplex PCR; TCRdb holds only in-frame clones, not every one. Counted here are 95,000 to 150,000 clones, around three quarters occurring once; the ten biggest clones make up under 45%. Input material: peripheral blood. These receptors all stem from a man aged 40-50 years with active or convalescent COVID-19.

This chain links TRBV27 with TRBJ1-1, with 9 bases aligning to TRBD1. The CDR3 has 15 residues. The V segment lost 5 bases and the J segment 2 bases; nucleotides outside the gene matches: 6. The germline V gene has CDR1 MNHEY and CDR2 SMNVEV (reference sequence). The chain's CDR3 is CASSVTGGSNTEAFF. The CDR3 DNA reads as TGTGCCAGCAGTGTCACAGGGGGCTCTAACACTGAAGCTTTCTTT.

The rearrangement joins TRBV27 to TRBJ1-1; 8 bases fit TRBD1. The germline CDR1 and CDR2 sequences are MNHEY and SMNVEV (reference sequence). The CDR3 runs 15 residues. J lost 5 bases, V lost 8 bases, and 13 bases had no gene match. The CDR3 DNA sequence: TGTGCCAGCCGAACTTCAGGACAGGGTCGGACTGAAGCTTTCTTT. This codes for CASRTSGQGRTEAFF.

J is TRBJ2-2 and V is TRBV28; the D gene is possibly TRBD2 (6 bases). CDR1 and CDR2 from the germline V gene are MDHEN and SYDVKM. This CDR3 comprises 16 residues. Trimming stripped 6 bases from V and 5 bases from J, with 19 bases between. The CDR3 is CASRGSIAENTGELFF. CDR3 coding DNA: TGTGCCAGCAGAGGAAGTATAGCGGAAAATACCGGGGAGCTGTTTTTT.

The CDR3 sequence is CASSQDLGLAPFF. Written as DNA, the CDR3 is TGTGCCAGCAGCCAAGATCTTGGACTAGCTCCGTTCTTC. This chain links TRBV4-2 with TRBJ2-1, with TRBD2 identical over 8 bases. The germline gives CDR1 LGHNA, CDR2 YNFKEQ. The CDR3 length is 13 residues. Trimming at V came to 0 bases and at J to 15 bases, leaving 7 bases not matched to a gene.

This sequence joins TRBV5-1 and TRBJ1-4, with 7 bases aligning to TRBD1. CDR1 is SGHRS, CDR2 YFSETQ, per germline. V lost 1 base to trimming and J lost 8 bases; unmatched junction nucleotides: 11. The CDR3 runs to 16 residues. The CDR3 nucleotides read TGCGCCAGCAGCTTGCAGGCCAGGGGGAATGGGGAAAAACTGTTTTTT. It encodes CASSLQARGNGEKLFF. Combining the CDR3 with reference TRBV5-1 and TRBJ1-4 gives the whole variable domain KAGVTQTPRYLIKTRGQQVTLSCSPISGHRSVSWYQQTPGQGLQFLFEYFSETQRNKGNFPGRFSGRQFSNSRSEMNVSTLELGDSALYLCASSLQARGNGEKLFFGSGTQLSVL.

The CDR3 spells CASSLGGGETQYF. As DNA, the CDR3 is TGTGCCAGCAGTTTAGGGGGTGGGGAGACCCAGTACTTC. The chain carries TRBV6-5 and TRBJ2-5; the D gene is possibly TRBD1 (6 bases). The germline V gene has CDR1 MNHEY and CDR2 SVGAGI. V gave up 4 bases and J gave up 5 bases, with 11 bases separating them. CDR3 length: 13 amino acids.

V and J are TRBV5-4 and TRBJ2-5; D is ambiguous. This CDR3 is built from 15 residues. From germline, CDR1 is SGHNT and CDR2 YYREEE (reference sequence). V lost 0 bases to trimming and J lost 4 bases, with 13 bases between them. CDR3 amino acids: CASSLADRPGETQYF. In DNA, the CDR3 is TGTGCCAGCAGCTTGGCTGATCGGCCAGGAGAGACCCAGTACTTC.

The chain has TRBV5-1 and TRBJ2-1, with 10 bases identical to TRBD2. Per germline, CDR1 SGHRS and CDR2 YFSETQ. This CDR3 has 14 amino acids. The V and J ends lost 3 bases and 8 bases, in that order; junction bases with no gene match: 5. The CDR3 loop is CASSSASGGYEQFF. In DNA, the CDR3 is TGCGCCAGCAGCTCGGCTAGCGGGGGTTATGAGCAGTTCTTC.

The chain employs TRBV10-2 and TRBJ2-7; D remains ambiguous. In germline, CDR1 is WSHSY, CDR2 SAAADI. The CDR3 has 10 residues. Trimming took 5 bases from V and 5 from J, leaving 4 bases between them. This CDR3 reads CASSQNEQYF. The CDR3 DNA is TGCGCCAGCAGTCAAAACGAGCAGTACTTC.

Only one count was recorded for this clone. The chain uses TRBV24-1 and TRBJ1-1; D uncertain. This CDR3 is 13 amino acids long. Germline V gene data show CDR1 as KGHDR and CDR2 as SFDVKD. The V end was cut by 3 bases, the J end by 6 bases, with 10 bases between. CDR3 DNA: TGTGCCACCAGTGATAGCTTGAGGGCTGAAGCTTTCTTT. It codes for CATSDSLRAEAFF.

This clone was recorded many times. The genes are TRBV2 and TRBJ2-7; tentatively, D is TRBD1 (6 bases). The CDR3 spans 14 residues. Trimming removed 0 bases at V and 6 bases at J, with 12 bases between. From germline, CDR1 is SNHLY and CDR2 FYNNEI. CDR3 amino acids: CASSEAPGVGEQYF. Written as DNA, the CDR3 is TGTGCCAGCAGTGAAGCCCCAGGGGTTGGCGAGCAGTACTTC. Together with reference TRBV2 and TRBJ2-7, the CDR3 gives the full variable domain: EPEVTQTPSHQVTQMGQEVILRCVPISNHLYFYWYRQILGQKVEFLVSFYNNEISEKSEIFDDQFSVERPDGSNFTLKIRSTKLEDSAMYFCASSEAPGVGEQYFGPGTRLTVT.

This chain links TRBV4-3 with TRBJ1-5, with D possibly being TRBD1 (5 bases). Germline CDR1 and CDR2: LGHNA and YSLEER. Trimming removed 4 bases at V and 3 bases at J, with 16 bases between. The length of the CDR3 is 16 residues. The CDR3 DNA reads as TGCGCCAGCAGCCCTCTTGCGGGGGTCCCCAATCAGCCCCAGCATTTT. It codes for CASSPLAGVPNQPQHF.

The chain recombines TRBV14 with TRBJ1-6; possible D gene TRBD1, 5 bases. V dropped 0 bases and J dropped 9 bases, with 15 bases sitting between them. From germline, CDR1 is SGHDN and CDR2 FVKESK. The CDR3 is 16 residues long. CDR3 loop: CASSQEGGLGLSPLHF. CDR3 bases: TGTGCCAGCAGCCAAGAGGGGGGGTTGGGACTTTCACCCCTCCACTTT.